This TCR beta chain was profiled in a study of cytomegalovirus exposure and HLA in healthy donors. Whole-study results and caveats: When analyzed later, a missense DCLRE1C variant was found to be linked to TCR beta V- and J-gene trimming. From TCR beta sequences, most subjects' HLA-A and HLA-B alleles were reportedly predicted accurately.

Healthy bone marrow donors made up the cohort. The CDR3 is 16 residues long. The ends were cut back, 5 bases at V and 3 bases at J, with 19 bases in the middle. Germline V gene data show CDR1 as SEHNR and CDR2 as FQNEAQ (reference sequence). The study ran its PCR with 60 Vbeta and 13 Jbeta primers. Sequencing was performed with immunoSEQ multiplex PCR; in TCRdb, only in-frame clones are kept and a portion is missing. The top ten clones hold 2% to 2.5% of a sample with more than 150,000 clones, 70% to 90% of them seen once. With regard to this clone: Its antigen remains unknown.

Sequencing used PBMCs. This rearrangement joins TRBV7-9 to TRBJ1-1, with D maybe TRBD1 (6 bases). The TCR comes from a woman aged 18-35 years in good health and CMV-seronegative. Here the CDR3 reads CASSPLDSAMDTEAFF. The CDR3, as DNA: TGTGCCAGCAGCCCCCTGGACAGTGCCATGGACACTGAAGCTTTCTTT.